Shown below are 25 T cell receptor beta chains from a single sample sequenced in a study of glioma-infiltrating T cells after dendritic cell vaccination. TCRdb's table, derived via immunoSEQ multiplex PCR, lists solely in-frame clones and lacks some. The profile shows about 92,000 clones, over 75% of them singletons. Sample: blood, taken before dendritic cell vaccination. The receptors originated from a human donor with glioblastoma.

The rearrangement links TRBV10-1 to TRBJ2-1, with 7 bases lining up with TRBD1. Germline V lookup: CDR1 WNHNN, CDR2 SYGVQD (reference sequence). The V and J ends lost 8 bases and 4 bases, in that order; junction bases with no gene match: 8. CDR3 size: 14 residues. CDR3 bases: TGCGCCAGCCGGTCCGGGGACAGTTACAATGAGCAGTTCTTC. Translated, it gives CASRSGDSYNEQFF.

The rearrangement links TRBV28 to TRBJ2-1, with D tentatively TRBD2 (6 bases). This CDR3 spans 16 amino acids. Trimming left V 6 bases short and J 0 bases short, with 15 bases between. Germline values: CDR1 MDHEN, CDR2 SYDVKM. The CDR3 DNA follows: TGTGCCAGCAGACTACCGGGACTCAGCTCCTACAATGAGCAGTTCTTC. It yields the protein CASRLPGLSSYNEQFF.

This clone was counted a few times. This rearrangement joins TRBV28 to TRBJ1-2; 10 bases are shared with TRBD1. CDR1 is MDHEN, CDR2 SYDVKM, per germline. The CDR3 totals 14 residues. The J segment lost 7 bases and the V segment lost 6 bases, leaving 8 bases of the junction unmatched. CDR3 protein: CASRGPGQGPGYTF. CDR3 DNA sequence: TGTGCCAGCAGGGGACCGGGACAGGGGCCTGGCTACACCTTC.

This clone was seen a single time. The gene calls are TRBV29-1 and TRBJ2-1, with 9 bases aligning to TRBD2. Germline V CDR1 and CDR2: SQVTM, ANQGSEA. The CDR3 is 13 residues long. Trimming at V came to 4 bases and at J to 7 bases, leaving 5 bases not matched to a gene. The CDR3 region has the DNA TGCAGCGTTGGGGTGCTAGCGGGAAATGAGCAGTTCTTC. It specifies CSVGVLAGNEQFF.

V gene TRBV13 combines with J gene TRBJ2-4; 7 nucleotides match TRBD1. Unmatched junction bases numbered 10, after V lost 5 bases and J lost 0 bases. This CDR3 spans 17 amino acids. Germline-derived CDR1 and CDR2 are PRHDT and FYEKMQ (reference sequence). CDR3 loop: CASSNRDSHLAKNIQYF. In nucleotides, the CDR3 is TGTGCCAGCAGCAACCGGGACAGCCATTTAGCCAAAAACATTCAGTACTTC. The complete variable domain, with remaining parts taken from reference TRBV13 and TRBJ2-4, reads AAGVIQSPRHLIKEKRETATLKCYPIPRHDTVYWYQQGPGQDPQFLISFYEKMQSDKGSIPDRFSAQQFSDYHSELNMSSLELGDSALYFCASSNRDSHLAKNIQYFGAGTRLSVL.

This chain connects TRBV2 to TRBJ2-5; D ambiguous. Deletions cut 3 bases from V and 2 bases from J, with 7 bases between. The germline gives CDR1 SNHLY, CDR2 FYNNEI. The CDR3 runs to 13 residues. The CDR3 nucleotides are TGTGCCAGCAGTGACTACTTTCAAGAGACCCAGTACTTC. Translated, it gives CASSDYFQETQYF.

The chain carries TRBV9 and TRBJ1-4; 11 positions match TRBD1. This CDR3 is built from 15 residues. Trimming took 2 bases from V and 7 from J; bases not matched to a gene: 4. Per germline, CDR1 SGDLS and CDR2 YYNGEE. For the CDR3, the DNA is TGTGCCAGCAGCGTCGGACAGGGGGCTGGTGAAAAACTGTTTTTT. Its translation: CASSVGQGAGEKLFF.

The chain employs TRBV18 and TRBJ2-2; no definite D call. The V end was cut by 0 bases, the J end by 4 bases, with 9 bases between. The germline V gene has CDR1 KGHSH and CDR2 LQKENI. CDR3 length equals 15 residues. CDR3 region: CASSPPLASTGELFF. In DNA, the CDR3 is TGTGCCAGCTCACCACCGTTAGCAAGCACCGGGGAGCTGTTTTTT. Using reference TRBV18 and TRBJ2-2 for the parts outside the CDR3, the full variable domain is NAGVMQNPRHLVRRRGQEARLRCSPMKGHSHVYWYRQLPEEGLKFMVYLQKENIIDESGMPKERFSAEFPKEGPSILRIQQVVRGDSAAYFCASSPPLASTGELFFGEGSRLTVL.

The V call is TRBV9, the J call TRBJ2-7, with 9 positions matching TRBD1. CDR1 SGDLS and CDR2 YYNGEE come from the germline V gene. Trimming cost V 5 bases and J 3 bases; bases outside gene matches: 15. CDR3 length equals 17 residues. CDR3 bases: TGTGCCAGCAGTACCTCCTCCTCCGGGACAGGGAACTACGAGCAGTACTTC. Residues: CASSTSSSGTGNYEQYF.

This clone occurred once. This chain connects TRBV19 to TRBJ2-2; D possibly corresponds to TRBD1 (5 bases). Trimming cost V 9 bases and J 5 bases, with 16 bases left between them. This CDR3 comprises 14 residues. Germline V gives CDR1 LNHDA, CDR2 SQIVND (reference sequence). The CDR3 region has the DNA TGTGCCAGCGATCAGGGTCCAAATACCGGGGAGCTGTTTTTT. It specifies CASDQGPNTGELFF. Together with reference TRBV19 and TRBJ2-2, the CDR3 gives the full variable domain: DGGITQSPKYLFRKEGQNVTLSCEQNLNHDAMYWYRQDPGQGLRLIYYSQIVNDFQKGDIAEGYSVSREKKESFPLTVTSAQKNPTAFYLCASDQGPNTGELFFGEGSRLTVL.

The rearrangement links TRBV6-5 to TRBJ2-7; 12 nucleotides align to TRBD2. J was trimmed by 4 bases and V by 4 bases; bases with no gene match: 8. The CDR3 covers 16 residues. Germline loops: CDR1 MNHEY, CDR2 SVGAGI. CDR3 nucleotides: TGTGCCAGCAGTTCTCCACTAGCGGGAGGTTCGTACGAGCAGTACTTC. Its protein product is CASSSPLAGGSYEQYF.

The chain carries TRBV30 and TRBJ2-7; possible D gene TRBD2, 5 bases. V lost 0 bases, J lost 11 bases, and 14 bases lay in between. The length of the CDR3 is 12 residues. The germline CDR1 and CDR2 sequences are GTSNPN and SVGIG (reference sequence). The CDR3: CAWSVGNGVKYF. CDR3 DNA: TGTGCCTGGAGTGTAGGTAACGGGGTGAAGTACTTC.

This clone was observed a single time. This chain joins TRBV11-3 and TRBJ2-3; TRBD1 matches 9 bases. CDR3 size: 16 residues. Germline assignment: CDR1 SGHNT and CDR2 YENEEA. Unmatched junction bases numbered 7, after V lost 2 bases and J lost 4 bases. The CDR3 here is CASSLSQGARADTQYF. The CDR3 DNA reads TGTGCCAGCAGCTTATCACAGGGGGCTAGGGCAGATACGCAGTATTTT.

The chain joins TRBV19 to TRBJ1-4, with 11 bases lining up with TRBD1. The ends lost 9 bases at V and 7 bases at J; junction bases unmatched: 7. Germline V gene data show CDR1 as LNHDA and CDR2 as SQIVND (reference sequence). CDR3 length equals 14 residues. CDR3 amino acids: CASNPGTGGEKLFF. In DNA, the CDR3 is TGTGCCAGCAACCCCGGGACAGGGGGTGAAAAACTGTTTTTT.

The rearrangement joins TRBV6-5 to TRBJ1-2; 8 nucleotides line up with TRBD1. This CDR3 contains 15 residues. Germline lookup yields CDR1 MNHEY and CDR2 SVGAGI. Losses at the gene ends were 5 bases for V and 11 bases for J; bases not matched to a gene: 16. CDR3 coding DNA: TGTGCCAGCAGTACCGACGGACAGGGCATCCTGGGGTACACCTTC. Its translation is CASSTDGQGILGYTF.

This chain links TRBV28 with TRBJ1-3; D unclear. The CDR3 runs 11 residues. V shed 5 bases and J shed 8 bases, with 7 bases lying between them. CDR1 MDHEN and CDR2 SYDVKM come from the germline V gene. Written as DNA, the CDR3 is TGTGCCAGCAGTCACGGGGACACCATATATTTT. As protein: CASSHGDTIYF. Supplemented by reference TRBV28 and TRBJ1-3, the full variable domain reads DVKVTQSSRYLVKRTGEKVFLECVQDMDHENMFWYRQDPGLGLRLIYFSYDVKMKEKGDIPEGYSVSREKKERFSLILESASTNQTSMYLCASSHGDTIYFGEGSWLTVV.

The V gene is TRBV9, the J gene TRBJ2-7; 8 bases map to TRBD1. The germline V gene encodes CDR1 SGDLS and CDR2 YYNGEE. The V and J ends lost 3 bases and 0 bases, in that order; junction bases with no gene match: 14. There are 18 residues in the CDR3. CDR3 sequence: CASSAHRDRTLSSYEQYF. DNA of the CDR3: TGTGCCAGCAGCGCACACCGGGACAGGACCCTGAGCTCCTACGAGCAGTACTTC.

The chain joins TRBV11-2 to TRBJ1-6; D remains unclear. The CDR3 extends over 12 amino acids. V lost 7 bases and J 6 bases, leaving 7 bases between the germline ends. In germline, CDR1 is SGHAT, CDR2 FQNNGV. CDR3: CASTTSNSPLHF. CDR3 sequence (DNA): TGTGCCAGCACCACTTCTAATTCACCCCTCCACTTT.

This chain links TRBV29-1 with TRBJ1-2, with 9 nucleotides matching TRBD1. The CDR3 runs to 12 residues. Germline lookup yields CDR1 SQVTM and CDR2 ANQGSEA. With V trimmed by 7 bases and J by 6 bases, 6 bases remained unmatched. The CDR3 coding sequence is TGCAGCGGTGGGACAGGGTTTGATGGCTACACCTTC. As protein: CSGGTGFDGYTF.

The CDR3 sequence: CASSPMDRVLFGYTF. The DNA for the CDR3 is TGTGCCAGCAGTCCAATGGACAGGGTGTTGTTTGGCTACACCTTC. This chain joins TRBV27 and TRBJ1-2; 8 bases line up with TRBD1. The CDR3 is made up of 15 amino acids. From germline, CDR1 is MNHEY and CDR2 SMNVEV (reference sequence). J lost 7 bases, V lost 5 bases, and 12 bases had no gene match.

J is TRBJ1-2 and V is TRBV5-1, with D unresolved. In germline, CDR1 is SGHRS, CDR2 YFSETQ. The CDR3 length is 17 residues. Trimming removed 0 bases from V and 0 bases from J, with 15 bases in between. Here the CDR3 reads CASSLESNPKTNYGYTF. CDR3 in DNA: TGCGCCAGCAGCTTGGAGTCAAACCCTAAAACTAACTATGGCTACACCTTC.

J is TRBJ1-1 and V is TRBV19, with a tentative D call TRBD1 (6 bases). Trimming shortened V by 0 bases and J by 0 bases, and 17 bases separated the two germline ends. The germline CDR1 and CDR2 sequences are LNHDA and SQIVND (reference sequence). This CDR3 contains 18 residues. In nucleotides, the CDR3 is TGTGCCAGTAGTATAGAGCTAAGCGGGACAAGTCTGAACACTGAAGCTTTCTTT. Translation gives CASSIELSGTSLNTEAFF.

This chain joins TRBV5-1 and TRBJ2-3; D might be TRBD1 (5 bases). The CDR3 has 16 residues. V was trimmed by 0 bases and J by 1 base, leaving 12 bases between them. Germline lookup yields CDR1 SGHRS and CDR2 YFSETQ. The CDR3 sequence: CASSLDFAGRTDTQYF. For the CDR3, the DNA is TGCGCCAGCAGCTTGGATTTCGCAGGGCGCACAGATACGCAGTATTTT.

The chain is built from TRBV7-9 and TRBJ1-1; D is undetermined. The V end was cut by 2 bases, the J end by 3 bases, with 10 bases between. Germline-derived CDR1 and CDR2 are SEHNR and FQNEAQ (reference sequence). The CDR3 totals 14 residues. DNA of the CDR3: TGTGCCAGCAGCTTAAGTCAGGTGGACACTGAAGCTTTCTTT. Protein sequence: CASSLSQVDTEAFF.

This chain uses TRBV5-1 with TRBJ1-2; no reliable D call. In germline, CDR1 is SGHRS, CDR2 YFSETQ. The V end lost 1 base, the J end lost 8 bases, and 9 bases lay between the germline ends. The CDR3 loop spans 12 amino acids. CDR3 DNA sequence: TGCGCCAGCAGCTTGCTCACGGGGGGCTACACCTTC. Translating it yields CASSLLTGGYTF.